Presented here are 15 T cell receptor beta chains from one specimen sequenced in a study of cytomegalovirus exposure and HLA in healthy donors. Use of 60 Vbeta and 13 Jbeta primers characterized the PCR. The repertoire was sequenced with immunoSEQ multiplex PCR; TCRdb's copy has only in-frame clones and lacks some. This repertoire includes about 160,000 clones. Material: PBMCs. These TCRs come from a woman aged 55-69 years in good health and CMV-seronegative.

The V gene is TRBV6-1, the J gene TRBJ1-5; 7 positions agree with TRBD1. Germline CDR1 is MNHNS and CDR2 is SASEGT. This CDR3 is built from 13 residues. Trimming took 8 bases from V and 4 from J; bases not matched to a gene: 5. The CDR3 sequence: CASGTDPNQPQHF. The CDR3, as DNA: TGTGCCAGCGGGACAGACCCAAATCAGCCCCAGCATTTT.

This chain links TRBV4-1 with TRBJ1-1; unclear D gene. The germline CDR1 and CDR2 sequences are MGHRA and YSYEKL. V was cut by 2 bases and J by 4 bases, with 11 bases left in between. This CDR3 has 14 amino acids. The CDR3 loop is CASSQRGRSTEAFF. CDR3 nucleotides: TGCGCCAGCAGCCAACGGGGTAGGAGCACTGAAGCTTTCTTT.

DNA for the CDR3: TGTGCCAGCAGCCTCGGGACTCGCTCCTACAATGAGCAGTTCTTC. Its translation: CASSLGTRSYNEQFF. This chain connects TRBV13 to TRBJ2-1, with D perhaps TRBD2 (6 bases). Germline-derived CDR1 and CDR2 are PRHDT and FYEKMQ (reference sequence). This CDR3 is 15 amino acids long. V was shortened by 5 bases and J by 0 bases, with 11 bases between the two germline ends.

The rearrangement links TRBV2 to TRBJ1-5; 12 positions agree with TRBD1. After removal of 7 bases from V and 0 bases from J, the junction contained 7 bases not matched to a gene. The CDR3 covers 17 residues. CDR1 and CDR2 from the germline V gene are SNHLY and FYNNEI. The CDR3 loop reads CASMGDRGPYSNQPQHF. In DNA, the CDR3 is TGTGCCAGCATGGGGGACAGGGGGCCCTATAGCAATCAGCCCCAGCATTTT.

V and J are TRBV7-8 and TRBJ2-1, with D hard to call. The CDR3 is 12 amino acids. The germline CDR1 and CDR2 sequences are SGHVS and FQNEAQ. The germline V and J ends were trimmed by 2 bases and 9 bases, with 8 bases remaining between them. CDR3 sequence reads: CASSLLDSEQFF. The CDR3 DNA is TGTGCCAGCAGCTTACTCGATAGTGAGCAGTTCTTC.

The CDR3 sequence: CASSEWGRREETQYF. The CDR3 DNA reads as TGTGCCAGCAGTGAATGGGGGCGCCGAGAAGAGACCCAGTACTTC. The chain combines TRBV6-1 with TRBJ2-5; perhaps TRBD1 as D (6 bases). V lost 2 bases and J 3 bases, leaving 13 bases between the germline ends. CDR3 size: 15 residues. Germline assignment: CDR1 MNHNS and CDR2 SASEGT.

The chain links TRBV5-1 to TRBJ2-2; D possibly corresponds to TRBD2 (5 bases). CDR3 length equals 15 residues. Germline loops: CDR1 SGHRS, CDR2 YFSETQ. V lost 2 bases and J lost 6, with 14 bases in between. CDR3 residues: CASSFGETEAGELFF. The CDR3 nucleotides are TGCGCCAGCAGCTTCGGGGAAACCGAGGCCGGGGAGCTGTTTTTT.

The chain carries TRBV7-9 and TRBJ1-2, with a tentative D call TRBD1 (5 bases). V was pared by 1 base and J by 8 bases, with 11 bases between. CDR3 length equals 13 residues. Germline-derived CDR1 and CDR2 are SEHNR and FQNEAQ (reference sequence). Here the CDR3 DNA reads TGTGCCAGCAGCTTAGTGCGGCAGGGCGGCTACACCTTC. It encodes CASSLVRQGGYTF.

The gene calls are TRBV28 and TRBJ2-1; TRBD1 aligns across 10 bases. Losses at the gene ends were 6 bases for V and 8 bases for J; bases not matched to a gene: 10. CDR1 MDHEN and CDR2 SYDVKM come from the germline V gene. The CDR3 covers 15 residues. The CDR3 reads CASSSRGQGFDEQFF. CDR3 bases: TGTGCCAGCAGCTCCAGGGGACAGGGGTTCGATGAGCAGTTCTTC.

The V call is TRBV18, the J call TRBJ1-1, with no clear D. V lost 3 bases and J 2 bases, leaving 16 bases between the germline ends. Germline-derived CDR1 and CDR2 are KGHSH and LQKENI. The CDR3 has 16 residues. The CDR3 protein is CASSPRREGKNTEAFF. CDR3 nucleotides: TGTGCCAGCTCACCGCGGCGGGAGGGCAAAAACACTGAAGCTTTCTTT.

J is TRBJ2-7 and V is TRBV27; 9 bases are a match to TRBD1. The CDR3 is 17 amino acids. Trimming removed 3 bases from V and 1 base from J; junction bases left unmatched: 10. Looked up from germline, CDR1 is MNHEY and CDR2 is SMNVEV (reference sequence). Written as DNA, the CDR3 is TGTGCCAGCAGTTTGGGGGGGACAGGGCACGTTTCCTACGAGCAGTACTTC. It encodes CASSLGGTGHVSYEQYF.

The chain is built from TRBV9 and TRBJ1-2; unclear D gene. The CDR3 contains 17 residues. Trimming left V 1 base short and J 2 bases short, with 18 bases between. Germline V gene sequence: CDR1 SGDLS, CDR2 YYNGEE. This CDR3 is CASSVRPGTQLNYGYTF. CDR3 nucleotide sequence: TGTGCCAGCAGCGTACGGCCAGGTACCCAGCTAAACTATGGCTACACCTTC. Complete variable domain (other parts from reference TRBV9 and TRBJ1-2): DSGVTQTPKHLITATGQRVTLRCSPRSGDLSVYWYQQSLDQGLQFLIQYYNGEERAKGNILERFSAQQFPDLHSELNLSSLELGDSALYFCASSVRPGTQLNYGYTFGSGTRLTVV.

The chain is built from TRBV6-5 and TRBJ1-2; D may be TRBD1 (6 bases). Trimming pared 6 bases from V and 7 bases from J, leaving 15 bases between. The CDR3 is made up of 13 amino acids. From germline, CDR1 is MNHEY and CDR2 SVGAGI. The CDR3 reads CASRTPGAGGYTF. In DNA, the CDR3 is TGTGCCAGCAGGACCCCAGGGGCGGGTGGCTACACCTTC.

This chain joins TRBV5-1 and TRBJ1-1; 7 nucleotides agree with TRBD1. The germline CDR1 and CDR2 sequences are SGHRS and YFSETQ. This CDR3 region has 15 residues. Unmatched junction bases numbered 8, after V lost 1 base and J lost 5 bases. The CDR3 loop is CASSLPQGSNTEAFF. CDR3 DNA sequence: TGCGCCAGCAGCTTGCCACAGGGGTCTAATACTGAAGCTTTCTTT.

The rearrangement links TRBV13 to TRBJ1-1, with D possibly being TRBD1 (5 bases). The length of the CDR3 is 15 residues. Per germline, CDR1 PRHDT and CDR2 FYEKMQ (reference sequence). Trimming stripped 5 bases from V and 2 bases from J, with 15 bases between. CDR3: CASSPWRTPNTEAFF. The DNA of the CDR3 is TGTGCCAGCAGCCCCTGGCGGACACCTAACACTGAAGCTTTCTTT.